The rows below give T cell receptor beta chains drawn from one sample of a study of cytomegalovirus exposure and HLA in healthy donors. Some clones are missing from TCRdb's copy, which holds only in-frame ones; the method was immunoSEQ multiplex PCR. The data contain approximately 84,000 clones, about 77% of them singletons. Material for sequencing was PBMCs. The origin of the receptors is a male donor in good health and CMV-seropositive. Each CDR3 is given with its conserved first and last residue. Each record gives: CDR3 DNA, CDR3 protein, J gene, clone size, D gene, V gene. D genes are given only for firm matches. Expanded clones get a size class; other rows say once, few or many, or leave the size out.

DNA: TGCGCCAGCAGCCAGACGGGAAGCTCCTACGAGCAGTACTTC
CDR3: CASSQTGSSYEQYF
J: TRBJ2-7
size: few
D: .
V: TRBV4-1

DNA: TGTGCCCTCCCCGGGACAGGCAGCAATCAGCCCCAGCATTTT
CDR3: CALPGTGSNQPQHF
J: TRBJ1-5
size: once
D: TRBD1
V: TRBV7-7

DNA: TGCGCCAGCAGCCGGATAGCGGGAGCCATCTACGAGCAGTACTTC
CDR3: CASSRIAGAIYEQYF
J: TRBJ2-7
size: .
D: TRBD2
V: TRBV4-1

DNA: TGCGCCAGCAGCCAAGATCTTGGGAGCCCCACCTACAATGAGCAGTTCTTC
CDR3: CASSQDLGSPTYNEQFF
J: TRBJ2-1
size: few
D: .
V: TRBV4-3

DNA: TGTGCCAGCAGCATGGACAGGGTTGGAAACACCATATATTTT
CDR3: CASSMDRVGNTIYF
J: TRBJ1-3
size: few
D: TRBD1
V: TRBV9

DNA: TGTGCCAGCAGCACAGGGGGTTCCGGGGAGCTGTTTTTT
CDR3: CASSTGGSGELFF
J: TRBJ2-2
size: .
D: TRBD1
V: TRBV2

DNA: TGTGCCAGCACTGCGGCTGGGCTAGCGGGAGGAACCTTCTACTTC
CDR3: CASTAAGLAGGTFYF
J: TRBJ2-5
size: .
D: TRBD2
V: TRBV28

DNA: TGTGCCACCAGCAGAGGAGGCGGGACGGAGGAGCAGTACTTC
CDR3: CATSRGGGTEEQYF
J: TRBJ2-7
size: .
D: .
V: TRBV15

DNA: TGTGTCAGCTCTCCGGGACAGGGTATGTGGTCGGACACTGAAGCTTTCTTT
CDR3: CVSSPGQGMWSDTEAFF
J: TRBJ1-1
size: .
D: TRBD1
V: TRBV18

DNA: TGTGCCAGCAGCTTGCCCGGGACTTACACCTACGAGCAGTACTTC
CDR3: CASSLPGTYTYEQYF
J: TRBJ2-7
size: .
D: .
V: TRBV5-4

DNA: TGTGCCAGCAGTCCCTTACAGGGGACTGGGTACTTC
CDR3: CASSPLQGTGYF
J: TRBJ2-7
size: .
D: .
V: TRBV28

DNA: TGTGCCAGCAGTCACCGCCGGGGGGGGTCCTCTGGAAACACCATATATTTT
CDR3: CASSHRRGGSSGNTIYF
J: TRBJ1-3
size: .
D: .
V: TRBV28

DNA: TGTGCCAGCAGTTTATCGAAAACAGGGGGCTCCTCCGAGCAGTACTTC
CDR3: CASSLSKTGGSSEQYF
J: TRBJ2-7
size: .
D: TRBD1
V: TRBV27

DNA: TGCAGTGCTATAAGAGGGCCTGAAGCTTTCTTT
CDR3: CSAIRGPEAFF
J: TRBJ1-1
size: few
D: .
V: TRBV20-1

DNA: TGTGCCAGCAGCGTAGCTGCAGGCCCGAATCAGCCCCAGCATTTT
CDR3: CASSVAAGPNQPQHF
J: TRBJ1-5
size: .
D: .
V: TRBV9

DNA: TGTGCCAGCAGCTTAGGTTCTGGGGGCCTCTACGAGCAGTACTTC
CDR3: CASSLGSGGLYEQYF
J: TRBJ2-7
size: .
D: .
V: TRBV7-2

DNA: TGTGCCAGCAGACAGGGCCACTCTGGAAACACCATATATTTT
CDR3: CASRQGHSGNTIYF
J: TRBJ1-3
size: .
D: .
V: TRBV28

DNA: TGCGCCAGCAGCCAGACAGGGATCGGAAACACCATATATTTT
CDR3: CASSQTGIGNTIYF
J: TRBJ1-3
size: .
D: TRBD1
V: TRBV5-1

DNA: TGTGCCACCAGCCCCCATTGGGACAGGGGTAGGTCCTACGAGCAGTACTTC
CDR3: CATSPHWDRGRSYEQYF
J: TRBJ2-7
size: .
D: TRBD1
V: TRBV15

DNA: TGTGCCTGGAGTGGCGGGAGATCGAGGGAGCAGTACTTC
CDR3: CAWSGGRSREQYF
J: TRBJ2-7
size: .
D: TRBD2
V: TRBV30

DNA: TGTGCCAGCAGCTTAGAGGGCGGGAGGTCCACAGATACGCAGTATTTT
CDR3: CASSLEGGRSTDTQYF
J: TRBJ2-3
size: once
D: TRBD2
V: TRBV7-9

DNA: TGTGCCAGCAGCTTGGGAGCGGGGGGGGCGCAAGGCTATGGCTACACCTTC
CDR3: CASSLGAGGAQGYGYTF
J: TRBJ1-2
size: .
D: .
V: TRBV7-2

DNA: TGCGCCAGCAGCTCGACTAGCGGGGCTTACACCGGGGAGCTGTTTTTT
CDR3: CASSSTSGAYTGELFF
J: TRBJ2-2
size: .
D: TRBD2
V: TRBV5-1

DNA: TGTGCCAGCAGTTCCGGACACTTAGGGAATTCACCCCTCCACTTT
CDR3: CASSSGHLGNSPLHF
J: TRBJ1-6
size: once
D: .
V: TRBV28

DNA: TGTGCCAGCAGTCTAGACAGGTATCAGCCCCAGCATTTT
CDR3: CASSLDRYQPQHF
J: TRBJ1-5
size: few
D: .
V: TRBV6-5

DNA: TGCAGCGTGGGGGGACAGCCGGGGGCCTACGAGCAGTACTTC
CDR3: CSVGGQPGAYEQYF
J: TRBJ2-7
size: .
D: .
V: TRBV29-1

DNA: TGTGCCAGCAGTTACAGTGGCTCTAATGAAAAACTGTTTTTT
CDR3: CASSYSGSNEKLFF
J: TRBJ1-4
size: .
D: .
V: TRBV6-5

DNA: TGTGCCAGCAGCCGGGGAGGGGAAGAGACCCAGTACTTC
CDR3: CASSRGGEETQYF
J: TRBJ2-5
size: once
D: TRBD2
V: TRBV5-4

DNA: TGCGCCAGCAGCTTATCCGCAGACTACGAGCAGTACTTC
CDR3: CASSLSADYEQYF
J: TRBJ2-7
size: .
D: .
V: TRBV5-1

DNA: TGTGCCAGCAGCACACGGACAGGGGTAATTTACAATGAGCAGTTCTTC
CDR3: CASSTRTGVIYNEQFF
J: TRBJ2-1
size: once
D: TRBD1
V: TRBV11-2

DNA: TGTGCCAGCAGTGATCAGGGACAGGGGGTAAGTCAGCCCCAGAATTTT
CDR3: CASSDQGQGVSQPQNF
J: TRBJ1-5
size: .
D: TRBD1
V: TRBV6-1

DNA: TGTGCCAGCAGCTTGCGTGGTCAGGACCAGCATTTT
CDR3: CASSLRGQDQHF
J: TRBJ1-5
size: .
D: .
V: TRBV7-9

DNA: TGTGCCAGCAGCTTAACGAGGGGGCATAGCACAGATACGCAGTATTTT
CDR3: CASSLTRGHSTDTQYF
J: TRBJ2-3
size: .
D: TRBD1
V: TRBV7-9

DNA: TGTGCCAGCAGCGCCGACAGGGTTCAGCCCCAGCATTTT
CDR3: CASSADRVQPQHF
J: TRBJ1-5
size: .
D: TRBD1
V: TRBV7-2

DNA: TGCGCCAGCAGCCCGTCCGCGGCGGGGCCACTTTACAATGAGCAGTTCTTC
CDR3: CASSPSAAGPLYNEQFF
J: TRBJ2-1
size: .
D: .
V: TRBV5-1

DNA: TGTGCCAGTAGTATACTAGCGGGAGTCCCTGAGCAGTTCTTC
CDR3: CASSILAGVPEQFF
J: TRBJ2-1
size: .
D: TRBD2
V: TRBV19

DNA: TGCGCCAGCAGCCGGAGGGGGACAGATGAAAAACTGTTTTTT
CDR3: CASSRRGTDEKLFF
J: TRBJ1-4
size: .
D: TRBD1
V: TRBV5-1

DNA: TGTGCCAGCAGCCAAAGCCAGGGGCGGGACACTGAAGCTTTCTTT
CDR3: CASSQSQGRDTEAFF
J: TRBJ1-1
size: .
D: .
V: TRBV7-9

DNA: TGTGCCAGCAGCTTCCCCAGCGGAGGCTCCTACGAGCAGTACTTC
CDR3: CASSFPSGGSYEQYF
J: TRBJ2-7
size: .
D: .
V: TRBV7-9

DNA: TGTGCCAGCAGTTTATTGCGGGCTAGCAGTAAGCAGTTCTTC
CDR3: CASSLLRASSKQFF
J: TRBJ2-1
size: .
D: .
V: TRBV27

DNA: TGTGCCAGCTCACCACCGGTAGCGGGAGCCTCAGATACGCAGTATTTT
CDR3: CASSPPVAGASDTQYF
J: TRBJ2-3
size: few
D: TRBD2
V: TRBV18